This is a list of T cell receptor beta chains from one sample in a study of human versus mouse CDR3 diversity and MHC coevolution. Profiling relied on immunoSEQ multiplex PCR, and the TCRdb table lists in-frame clones only, not all of them. Of over 60,000 clones listed, about 90% were seen once; the top ten hold roughly 0.15%. Source material: naive CD4+ T cells from blood. Receptors were obtained from a person between 30 and 69 years old in good health. Both conserved end residues are part of each CDR3. D genes are given only for firm matches. Part of the rows lack a size; the others show once, few, many or a class for expanded clones.

>once|TRBJ2-1|TRBD2|TRBV14
CASSPLLAGGVIYNEQFF
TGTGCCAGCAGCCCATTACTAGCGGGGGGCGTTATCTACAATGAGCAGTTCTTC
>-|TRBJ2-2|TRBD2|TRBV5-4
CASSLGLAGGQEELFF
TGTGCCAGCAGCTTGGGACTAGCGGGGGGGCAAGAGGAGCTGTTTTTT
>-|TRBJ2-3|TRBD2|TRBV9
CASSVGASGGSTDTQYF
TGTGCCAGCAGCGTAGGAGCTAGCGGGGGAAGCACAGATACGCAGTATTTT
>once|TRBJ1-6|-|TRBV10-3
CAISDFGSVYNSPLHF
TGTGCCATCAGTGATTTTGGTAGCGTCTATAATTCACCCCTCCACTTT
>-|TRBJ1-6|-|TRBV10-3
CAIKTGGAENSPLHF
TGTGCCATCAAAACGGGGGGGGCAGAGAATTCACCCCTCCACTTT
>-|TRBJ2-2|TRBD1|TRBV19
CASNLVGGQGRTTGELFF
TGTGCCAGTAATCTTGTCGGTGGACAGGGGCGAACCACCGGGGAGCTGTTTTTT
>-|TRBJ1-2|TRBD1|TRBV2
CASKGTARYTF
TGTGCCAGCAAAGGGACAGCACGCTACACCTTC
>-|TRBJ2-2|-|TRBV19
CASSMPQGWTGELFF
TGTGCCAGTAGTATGCCCCAGGGTTGGACCGGGGAGCTGTTTTTT
>-|TRBJ2-7|-|TRBV18
CASSPQEGQTGREQYF
TGTGCCAGCTCACCACAAGAAGGACAGACTGGACGGGAGCAGTACTTC
>-|TRBJ1-1|-|TRBV29-1
CSVENSGTQNTEAFF
TGCAGCGTGGAAAACTCCGGGACACAGAACACTGAAGCTTTCTTT
>-|TRBJ2-7|TRBD1|TRBV6-5
CASRWDRGYEQYF
TGTGCCAGCAGATGGGACAGGGGCTACGAGCAGTACTTC
>-|TRBJ1-5|TRBD1|TRBV28
CASSTGEVGNQPQHF
TGTGCCAGCAGTACAGGGGAAGTCGGCAATCAGCCCCAGCATTTT
>-|TRBJ2-3|TRBD2|TRBV5-4
CASSLYLAGGTDTQYF
TGTGCCAGCAGCTTATACCTAGCGGGGGGGACAGATACGCAGTATTTT
>-|TRBJ1-2|TRBD1|TRBV6-1
CASSGTGLYGYTF
TGTGCCAGCAGTGGGACAGGGCTCTATGGCTACACCTTC
>-|TRBJ2-1|-|TRBV30
CAWSVSWVLGGSSYNEQFF
TGTGCCTGGAGTGTGTCGTGGGTTCTCGGCGGAAGCTCCTACAATGAGCAGTTCTTC
>-|TRBJ1-5|TRBD1|TRBV28
CASSIGARGGDQPQHF
TGTGCCAGCAGTATCGGGGCCAGAGGGGGCGACCAGCCCCAGCATTTT
>-|TRBJ2-7|-|TRBV20-1
CSATIAYEQYF
TGCAGTGCCACTATTGCCTACGAGCAGTACTTC
>-|TRBJ2-1|TRBD2|TRBV27
CASSTTSGTFREDYNEQFF
TGTGCCAGCAGTACGACTAGCGGGACCTTCAGGGAGGACTACAATGAGCAGTTCTTC
>few|TRBJ2-7|-|TRBV6-4
CASSDRWEGGTSVGEQYF
TGTGCCAGCAGTGATAGGTGGGAGGGGGGAACGTCGGTCGGCGAGCAGTACTTC
>-|TRBJ2-5|TRBD2|TRBV19
CASSKASGEQYQETQYF
TGTGCCAGTAGTAAGGCTAGCGGGGAACAGTACCAAGAGACCCAGTACTTC
>-|TRBJ1-5|-|TRBV4-1
CASSQVGRVGQPQHF
TGCGCCAGCAGCCAGGTTGGCAGGGTGGGTCAGCCCCAGCATTTT
>-|TRBJ1-1|-|TRBV30
CAWSVSQGNTEAFF
TGTGCCTGGAGTGTTTCGCAGGGGAACACTGAAGCTTTCTTT